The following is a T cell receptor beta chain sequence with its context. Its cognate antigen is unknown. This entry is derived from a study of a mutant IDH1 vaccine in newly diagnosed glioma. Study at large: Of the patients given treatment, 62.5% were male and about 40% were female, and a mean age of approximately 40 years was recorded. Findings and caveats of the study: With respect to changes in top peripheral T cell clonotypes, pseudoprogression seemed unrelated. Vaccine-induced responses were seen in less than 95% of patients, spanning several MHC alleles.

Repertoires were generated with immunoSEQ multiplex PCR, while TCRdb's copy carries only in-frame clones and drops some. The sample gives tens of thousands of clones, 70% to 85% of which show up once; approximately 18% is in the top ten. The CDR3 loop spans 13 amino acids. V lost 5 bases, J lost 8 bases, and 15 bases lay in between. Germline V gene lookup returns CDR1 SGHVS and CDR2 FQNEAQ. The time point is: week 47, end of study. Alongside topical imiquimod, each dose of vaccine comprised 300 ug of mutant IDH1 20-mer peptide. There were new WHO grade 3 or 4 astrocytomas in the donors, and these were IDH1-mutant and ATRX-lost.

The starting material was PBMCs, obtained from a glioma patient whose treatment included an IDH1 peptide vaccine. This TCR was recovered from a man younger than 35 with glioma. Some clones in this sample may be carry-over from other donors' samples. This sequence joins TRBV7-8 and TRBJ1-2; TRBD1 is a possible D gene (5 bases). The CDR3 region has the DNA TGTGCCAGCAGCAACCTTGGGACTGTCGGCTACACCTTC. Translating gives CASSNLGTVGYTF. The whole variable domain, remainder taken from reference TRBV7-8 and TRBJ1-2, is GAGVSQSPRYKVAKRGQDVALRCDPISGHVSLFWYQQALGQGPEFLTYFQNEAQLDKSGLPSDRFFAERPEGSVSTLKIQRTQQEDSAVYLCASSNLGTVGYTFGSGTRLTVV.